The rows below give T cell receptor beta chains drawn from one sample of a study of siplizumab effects on memory and regulatory T cells. Profiling relied on immunoSEQ multiplex PCR, and the TCRdb table lists in-frame clones only, not all of them. The table lists 75,000 to 100,000 clones, roughly 94% of them singletons, with around 1.5% in the top ten. Material: non-Treg CD4+ T cells sorted from blood. The receptors were gathered from a human donor in good health. The CDR3 runs from the conserved cysteine through the conserved F or W. D genes are given only for firm matches. Some rows have no size entry. The others give once, few or many, or a class for an expanded clone.

j_gene	abundance	v_gene	d_gene	len	CDR3nt	CDR3aa
TRBJ2-7	-	TRBV28	TRBD1	12	TGTGCCAGCAGGGGACAGGGCCGTGAGCAGTACTTC	CASRGQGREQYF
TRBJ2-5	-	TRBV2	-	12	TGTGCCAGCAGCCGACACCAAGAGACCCAGTACTTC	CASSRHQETQYF
TRBJ1-3	-	TRBV5-1	-	15	TGCGCCAGCAGCTTGAGGCCGGGCGGTGGAAACACCATATATTTT	CASSLRPGGGNTIYF
TRBJ1-5	-	TRBV28	-	13	TGTGCCAGCAGTCCCGATAGCAATCAGCCCCAGCATTTT	CASSPDSNQPQHF
TRBJ2-6	-	TRBV28	-	16	TGTGCCAGCAGTTTATCCAGGTTCTCTGGGGCCAACGTCCTGACTTTC	CASSLSRFSGANVLTF
TRBJ2-5	-	TRBV5-1	-	15	TGCGCCAGCAGCGCCTCCCAGGACGCCGGGTGGACCCAGTACTTC	CASSASQDAGWTQYF
TRBJ2-7	-	TRBV10-3	-	15	TGTGCCATCAGCGACTCGGGGCGTCCGGAGAACGAGCAGTACTTC	CAISDSGRPENEQYF
TRBJ2-1	-	TRBV30	-	12	TGTGCCTGGGCCGGGTCAACCAATGAGCAGTTCTTC	CAWAGSTNEQFF
TRBJ2-3	-	TRBV28	-	14	TGTGCCAGCTCCCAGACTAGTAGCACAGATACGCAGTATTTT	CASSQTSSTDTQYF
TRBJ2-5	once	TRBV6-6	-	14	TGTGCCAGCAGTACTCAGGGGACTAAAGAGACCCAGTACTTC	CASSTQGTKETQYF
TRBJ2-7	-	TRBV2	TRBD1	16	TGTGCCAGCAGTGCCTTAGCCGGGACAGGAAACTACGAGCAGTACTTC	CASSALAGTGNYEQYF
TRBJ1-1	-	TRBV5-1	-	12	TGCGCCAGCAGCCGGTCGGGCACTGAAGCTTTCTTT	CASSRSGTEAFF
TRBJ1-2	-	TRBV18	-	16	TGTGCCAGCTCACTACAACAGGGCCAAACTAACTATGGCTACACCTTC	CASSLQQGQTNYGYTF
TRBJ2-1	-	TRBV27	-	16	TGTGCCAGCAGTTTATCGATACGGCCACCTTACAATGAGCAGTTCTTC	CASSLSIRPPYNEQFF
TRBJ2-2	-	TRBV7-9	TRBD1	15	TGTGCCAGCAGCCATTCGGGACAGCGCACCGGGGAGCTGTTTTTT	CASSHSGQRTGELFF
TRBJ1-2	once	TRBV5-5	-	17	TGTGCCAGCAGGCCGCACAGGGTGCCCCTAGGGGACTATGGCTACACCTTC	CASRPHRVPLGDYGYTF
TRBJ2-5	-	TRBV20-1	-	11	TGCAGTGCTGCCCCCCAAGAGACCCAGTACTTC	CSAAPQETQYF
TRBJ2-7	-	TRBV28	TRBD2	15	TGTGCCAGCAGTTCCCCAGCGGGAGCATCCTACGAGCAGTACTTC	CASSSPAGASYEQYF
TRBJ1-1	once	TRBV5-1	-	14	TGCGCCAGCAGCTTGGATCGGGGTGCCGTAGAAGCTTTCTTT	CASSLDRGAVEAFF
TRBJ1-5	-	TRBV2	-	18	TGTGCCAGCAGTGAAACCACGATCCGATCCCTTAGCAATCAGCCCCAGCATTTT	CASSETTIRSLSNQPQHF
TRBJ2-7	-	TRBV5-4	-	14	TGTGCCAGCAGCCCCCGAGAGGGGAGGTACGAGCAGTACTTC	CASSPREGRYEQYF
TRBJ2-5	once	TRBV4-1	-	18	TGCGCCAGCAGCCATGAGCTCGACTCTTTCCAGTACCAAGAGACCCAGTACTTC	CASSHELDSFQYQETQYF
TRBJ1-2	-	TRBV29-1	-	13	TGCAGCGTTGAAGGGGGGAGGGCTACTGGCTACACCTTC	CSVEGGRATGYTF
TRBJ1-2	-	TRBV10-3	-	13	TGTGCCATCAGTGGGTCAGCTAACTATGGCTACACCTTC	CAISGSANYGYTF
TRBJ2-4	-	TRBV5-1	-	18	TGCGCCAGCAGCACGGGTCGGAGTAGCGGAATAGCCAAAAACATTCAGTACTTC	CASSTGRSSGIAKNIQYF
TRBJ2-7	-	TRBV28	-	18	TGTGCCAGCATCCTAAAAGCAGGGGGGAGGTCCAGCTCCTACGAGCAGTACTTC	CASILKAGGRSSSYEQYF
TRBJ2-3	-	TRBV28	-	15	TGTGCCAGCAGTTTCAACGGGCTTCAGGGGGATACGCAGTATTTT	CASSFNGLQGDTQYF
TRBJ2-1	-	TRBV28	TRBD1	17	TGTGCCAGCAGTTCGTTTTTCCCCACAGGGGGATTACGTGAGCAGTTCTTC	CASSSFFPTGGLREQFF
TRBJ2-3	-	TRBV29-1	TRBD2	14	TGCAGCGTTCGTCTAGCGGGAGTCTCAGATACGCAGTATTTT	CSVRLAGVSDTQYF
TRBJ1-1	-	TRBV30	-	11	TGTGCCTGGAGTGTACGGGGTTTGACTTTCTTT	CAWSVRGLTFF
TRBJ2-5	once	TRBV7-2	-	13	TGTGCCAGCAGCTTTGCACCTCAAGAGACCCAGTACTTC	CASSFAPQETQYF
TRBJ2-7	-	TRBV5-1	TRBD1	16	TGCGCCAGCAGCTATCAGGGCAGGGGGTCTGGGAACGAGCAGTACTTC	CASSYQGRGSGNEQYF
TRBJ1-2	-	TRBV7-9	TRBD1	15	TGTGCCAGCAGCTCCCCGGGACAGGGGGATTATGGCTACACCTTC	CASSSPGQGDYGYTF
TRBJ2-1	-	TRBV5-6	TRBD2	14	TGTGCCAGCAGCTTGGCGGGAGGGTTGAATGAGCAGTTCTTC	CASSLAGGLNEQFF
TRBJ2-7	-	TRBV28	-	14	TGTGCCAGCAGTTTCGAGGGGACCCCCTACGAGCAGTACTTC	CASSFEGTPYEQYF
TRBJ2-5	-	TRBV19	TRBD1	15	TGTGCCAGTAGTTGGTCCAGGGGGCAGGTGGAGACCCAGTACTTC	CASSWSRGQVETQYF
TRBJ1-5	-	TRBV7-2	TRBD1	16	TGTGCCAGCAGCTTAGGACAGGGTCGGCGCAATCAGCCCCAGCATTTT	CASSLGQGRRNQPQHF
TRBJ2-2	-	TRBV10-3	-	15	TGTGCCATCAGTGAAGCGAGTTGGTACACCGGGGAGCTGTTTTTT	CAISEASWYTGELFF
TRBJ2-7	-	TRBV6-1	-	10	TGTGCCAGCGGAAGGACCGAGCAGTACTTC	CASGRTEQYF
TRBJ2-1	-	TRBV7-8	TRBD1	13	TGTGCCAGCAGCACCAGGGGGCTCGATGAGCAGTTCTTC	CASSTRGLDEQFF
TRBJ2-1	-	TRBV5-4	-	15	TGTGCCAGCAGCCCGTCCATGTCCCCGGGCAATGAGCAGTTCTTC	CASSPSMSPGNEQFF
TRBJ2-1	-	TRBV27	TRBD2	15	TGTGCCAGCGTCCCTAGCGGGAGGCTCTACAATGAGCAGTTCTTC	CASVPSGRLYNEQFF
TRBJ1-1	-	TRBV7-2	-	14	TGTGCCAGCAGCTTAGCGCACGGACGGCTTGAAGCTTTCTTT	CASSLAHGRLEAFF
TRBJ1-6	-	TRBV7-2	-	13	TGTGCCAGCAGCACCCGACAGTATTCACCCCTCCACTTT	CASSTRQYSPLHF
TRBJ1-5	few	TRBV20-1	-	10	TGCAGTGCTAGTAGTCAGCCCCAGCATTTT	CSASSQPQHF
TRBJ1-2	-	TRBV29-1	-	11	TGCAGCGTTGCGGAAGGGGGAGGCTACACCTTC	CSVAEGGGYTF
TRBJ1-5	once	TRBV6-8	-	14	TGTGCCAGCAGTTATCTTGAAAACAATCAGCCCCAGCATTTT	CASSYLENNQPQHF
TRBJ2-3	-	TRBV7-3	-	17	TGTGCCAGCAGCTTAGGACAGAAAACCCTTAGCACAGATACGCAGTATTTT	CASSLGQKTLSTDTQYF
TRBJ2-7	-	TRBV19	-	13	TGTGCCACCTCGGGAGTGTGGTCGGGGGAGCAGTACTTC	CATSGVWSGEQYF
TRBJ2-2	once	TRBV5-1	TRBD1	16	TGCGCCAGCAGCTTGGCCGGGACAGGTTACACCGGGGAGCTGTTTTTT	CASSLAGTGYTGELFF
TRBJ1-5	-	TRBV28	-	13	TGTGCCACCCAGGGTGGGAGCAATCAGCCCCAGCATTTT	CATQGGSNQPQHF
TRBJ2-5	-	TRBV5-1	TRBD1	12	TGCGCCAGCAGCTGGGACAGGGAAGCCCAGTACTTC	CASSWDREAQYF
TRBJ2-2	-	TRBV6-4	-	14	TGTGCCAGCAGTGTTAACTACCTCACCGGGGAGCTGTTTTTT	CASSVNYLTGELFF
TRBJ1-2	-	TRBV30	TRBD1	13	TGTGCCTGGAGTAGGGGACAGGGTAATGGCTACACCTTC	CAWSRGQGNGYTF
TRBJ2-3	-	TRBV7-9	TRBD2	9	TGTGCCAGCGGGACTAGCAGGTATTTT	CASGTSRYF